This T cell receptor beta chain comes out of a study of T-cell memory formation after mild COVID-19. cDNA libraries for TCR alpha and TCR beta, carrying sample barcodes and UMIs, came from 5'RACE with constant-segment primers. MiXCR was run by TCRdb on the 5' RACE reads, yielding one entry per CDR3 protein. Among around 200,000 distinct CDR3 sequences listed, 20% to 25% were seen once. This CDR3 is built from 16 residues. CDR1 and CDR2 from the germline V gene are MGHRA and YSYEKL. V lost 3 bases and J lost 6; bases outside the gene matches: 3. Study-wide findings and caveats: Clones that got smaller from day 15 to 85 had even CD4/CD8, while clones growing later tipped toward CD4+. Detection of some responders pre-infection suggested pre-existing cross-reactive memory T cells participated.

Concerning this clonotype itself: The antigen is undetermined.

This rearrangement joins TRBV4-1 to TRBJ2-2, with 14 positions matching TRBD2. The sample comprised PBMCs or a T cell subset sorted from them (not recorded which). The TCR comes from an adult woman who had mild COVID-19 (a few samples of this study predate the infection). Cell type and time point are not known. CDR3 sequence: CASSHGTSGSPGELFF. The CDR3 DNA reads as TGCGCCAGCAGCCACGGGACTAGCGGGAGCCCCGGGGAGCTGTTTTTT.